This TCR beta chain was sequenced in a study of blood T cell repertoires in COVID-19. The wider study: The study drew acute and convalescent COVID-19 samples from the United States, Italy and Spain.

Sequencing was performed with immunoSEQ multiplex PCR; in TCRdb, only in-frame clones are kept and a portion is missing. This table has 190,000 or so clones, more than 70% appearing once. The trim removed 1 base at V and 6 bases at J, leaving 8 bases unmatched. Germline V CDR1 and CDR2: SEHNR, FQNEAQ (reference sequence). The CDR3 is 15 residues long. The rearrangement links TRBV7-9 to TRBJ1-1; 7 bases match TRBD1. The TCR originated in a woman aged 18-29 years who had recovered from COVID-19. The sequenced material came from PBMCs or T cells enriched from blood (not recorded which). CDR3 in amino acids: CASSLEKGAPPEAFF. The CDR3 DNA sequence: TGTGCCAGCAGCTTAGAGAAGGGGGCGCCGCCTGAAGCTTTCTTT.